This T cell receptor (beta chain) appears in the sequencing data of a study of T cell repertoires in cytomegalovirus infection. V lost 6 bases and J lost 8; bases outside the gene matches: 8. This CDR3 is 14 amino acids long. CDR1 is WNHNN, CDR2 SYGVQD, per germline (reference sequence). This clonotype turned up a few times. Its antigen is unknown. TCRdb itself ran the reads through MiXCR, one entry per CDR3 protein. The table includes hundreds of thousands of distinct CDR3 sequences, more than 40% detected once. The clonotype originates from a human donor in good health (CMV status not recorded). Some clones in this sample may be carry-over from other donors' samples. This chain connects TRBV10-1 to TRBJ1-4; TRBD1 aligns across 8 bases. The starting material was cultured PBMCs, obtained from culture after CMV antigen stimulation. The CDR3 region is CASRWTGKREKLFF. CDR3 DNA sequence: TGCGCCAGCAGGTGGACAGGGAAACGCGAAAAACTGTTTTTT.